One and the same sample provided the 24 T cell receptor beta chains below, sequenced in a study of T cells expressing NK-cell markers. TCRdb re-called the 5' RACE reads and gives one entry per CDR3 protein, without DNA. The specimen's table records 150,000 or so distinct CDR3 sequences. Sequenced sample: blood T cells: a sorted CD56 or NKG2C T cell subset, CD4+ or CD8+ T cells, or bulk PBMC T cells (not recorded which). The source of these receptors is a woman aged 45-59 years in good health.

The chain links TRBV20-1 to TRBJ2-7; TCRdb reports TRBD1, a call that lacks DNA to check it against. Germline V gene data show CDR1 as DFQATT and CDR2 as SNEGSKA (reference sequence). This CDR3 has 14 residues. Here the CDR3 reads CSARSGTLSYEQYF.

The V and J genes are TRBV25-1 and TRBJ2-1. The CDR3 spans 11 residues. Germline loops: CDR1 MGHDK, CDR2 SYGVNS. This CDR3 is CASNAYNEQFF.

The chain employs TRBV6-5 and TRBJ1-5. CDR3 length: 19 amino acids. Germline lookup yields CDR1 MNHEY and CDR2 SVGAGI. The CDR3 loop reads CASSYSIRQSPDGNQPQHF.

The CDR3 reads CASTRDGNTQYF. The rearrangement links TRBV11-2 to TRBJ2-3. CDR1 and CDR2 from the germline V gene are SGHAT and FQNNGV. The CDR3 covers 12 residues.

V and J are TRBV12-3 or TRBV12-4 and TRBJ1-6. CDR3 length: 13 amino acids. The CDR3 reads CATSRAGNSPLHF.

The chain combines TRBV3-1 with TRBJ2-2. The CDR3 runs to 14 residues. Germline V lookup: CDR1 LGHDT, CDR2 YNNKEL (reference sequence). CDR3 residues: CASSQDSVGGELFF.

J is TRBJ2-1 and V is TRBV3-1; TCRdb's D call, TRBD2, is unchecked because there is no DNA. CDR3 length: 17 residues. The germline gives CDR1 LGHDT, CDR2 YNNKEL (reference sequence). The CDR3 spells CASSQESSGRWVNEQFF.

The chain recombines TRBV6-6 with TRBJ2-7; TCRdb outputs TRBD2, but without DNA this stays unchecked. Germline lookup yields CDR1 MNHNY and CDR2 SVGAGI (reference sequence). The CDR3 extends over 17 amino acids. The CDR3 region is CASSYALRTSGSYEQYF.

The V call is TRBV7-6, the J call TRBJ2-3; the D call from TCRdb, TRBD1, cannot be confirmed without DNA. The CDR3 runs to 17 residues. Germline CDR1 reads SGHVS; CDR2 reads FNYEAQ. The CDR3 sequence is CASSPRKTGGRTDTQYF.

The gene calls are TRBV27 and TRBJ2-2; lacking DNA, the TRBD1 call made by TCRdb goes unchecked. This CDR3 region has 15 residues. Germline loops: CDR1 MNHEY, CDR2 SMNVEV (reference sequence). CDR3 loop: CASTTGQGVDGELFF.

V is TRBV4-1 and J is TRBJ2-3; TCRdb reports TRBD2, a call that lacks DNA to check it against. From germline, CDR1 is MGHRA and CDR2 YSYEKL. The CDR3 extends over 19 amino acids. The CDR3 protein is CASSQDPYLADWSTDTQYF.

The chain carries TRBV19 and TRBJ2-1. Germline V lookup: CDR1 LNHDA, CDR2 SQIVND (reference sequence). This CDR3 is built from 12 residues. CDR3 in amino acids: CASSISRSEQFF.

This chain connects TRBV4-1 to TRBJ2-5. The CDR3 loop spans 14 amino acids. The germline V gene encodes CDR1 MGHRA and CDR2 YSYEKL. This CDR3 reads CASSQAGSAKTQYF.

CDR3: CASSNRVGDTQYF. The rearrangement links TRBV2 to TRBJ2-3. This CDR3 is 13 amino acids long. Germline assignment: CDR1 SNHLY and CDR2 FYNNEI.

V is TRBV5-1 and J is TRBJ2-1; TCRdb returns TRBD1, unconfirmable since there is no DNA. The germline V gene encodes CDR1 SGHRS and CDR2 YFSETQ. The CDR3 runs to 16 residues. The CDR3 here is CASTTFPDRSGNEQFF.

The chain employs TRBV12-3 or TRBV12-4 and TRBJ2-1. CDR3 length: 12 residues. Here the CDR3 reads CASTGSYNEQFF.

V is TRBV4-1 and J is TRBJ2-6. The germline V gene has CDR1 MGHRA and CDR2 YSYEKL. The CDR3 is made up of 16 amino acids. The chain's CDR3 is CASSQVAGSGANVLTF.

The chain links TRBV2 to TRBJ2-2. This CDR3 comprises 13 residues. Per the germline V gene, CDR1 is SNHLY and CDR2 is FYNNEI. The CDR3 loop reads CARAQENTGELFF.

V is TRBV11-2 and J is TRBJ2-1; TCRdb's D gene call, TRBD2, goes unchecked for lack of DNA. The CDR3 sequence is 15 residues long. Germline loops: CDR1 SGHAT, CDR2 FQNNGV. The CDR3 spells CASSLGGAGVREQFF.

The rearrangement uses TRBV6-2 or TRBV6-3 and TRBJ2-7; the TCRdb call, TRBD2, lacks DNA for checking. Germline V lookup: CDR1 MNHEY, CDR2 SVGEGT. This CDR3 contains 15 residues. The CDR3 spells CASSYVGDFSYEQYF.

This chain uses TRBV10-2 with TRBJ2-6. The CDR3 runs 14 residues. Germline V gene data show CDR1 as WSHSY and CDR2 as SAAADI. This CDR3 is CASSPGLGANVLTF.

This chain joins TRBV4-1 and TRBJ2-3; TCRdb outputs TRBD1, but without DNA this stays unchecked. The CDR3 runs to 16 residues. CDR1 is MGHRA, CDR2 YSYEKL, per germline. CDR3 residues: CASSQDGPGDGDTQYF.

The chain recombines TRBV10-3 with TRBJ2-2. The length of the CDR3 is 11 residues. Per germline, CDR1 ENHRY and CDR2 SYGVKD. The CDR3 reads CAISTSGELFF.

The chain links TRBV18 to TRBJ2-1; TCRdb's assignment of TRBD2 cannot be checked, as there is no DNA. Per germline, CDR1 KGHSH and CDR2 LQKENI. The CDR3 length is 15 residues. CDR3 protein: CASSPPGTRVNEQFF.